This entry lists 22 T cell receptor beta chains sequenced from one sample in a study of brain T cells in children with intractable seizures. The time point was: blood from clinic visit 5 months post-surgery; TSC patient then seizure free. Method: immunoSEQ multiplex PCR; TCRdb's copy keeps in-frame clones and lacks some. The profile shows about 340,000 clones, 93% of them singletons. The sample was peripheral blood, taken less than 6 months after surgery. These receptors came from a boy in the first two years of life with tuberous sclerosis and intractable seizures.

The CDR3 region has the DNA TGTGCCAGCAGCCCAGACAGGAACTATGGCTACACCTTC. Translated: CASSPDRNYGYTF. V usage is TRBV11-2 and J usage is TRBJ1-2; D possibly corresponds to TRBD1 (6 bases). Trimming removed 5 bases from V and 2 bases from J, with 9 bases in between. Germline V gene data show CDR1 as SGHAT and CDR2 as FQNNGV. CDR3 length: 13 amino acids. Full variable domain (remainder filled in from reference TRBV11-2 and TRBJ1-2): EAGVAQSPRYKIIEKRQSVAFWCNPISGHATLYWYQQILGQGPKLLIQFQNNGVVDDSQLPKDRFSAERLKGVDSTLKIQPAKLEDSAVYLCASSPDRNYGYTFGSGTRLTVV.

In DNA form, the CDR3 reads TGTGCCAGCAGTCCCGCGACGGTAGCCAAAAACATTCAGTACTTC. As protein: CASSPATVAKNIQYF. V usage is TRBV28 and J usage is TRBJ2-4; D not certain. V was clipped by 5 bases and J by 0 bases, with 11 bases between them. The CDR3 totals 15 residues. Germline V CDR1 and CDR2: MDHEN, SYDVKM.

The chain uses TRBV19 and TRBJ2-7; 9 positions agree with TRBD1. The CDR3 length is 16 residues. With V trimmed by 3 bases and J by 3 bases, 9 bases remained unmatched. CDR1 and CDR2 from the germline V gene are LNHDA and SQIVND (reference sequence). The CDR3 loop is CASSIPHPTGGYEQYF. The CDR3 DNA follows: TGTGCCAGTAGTATTCCCCATCCGACAGGGGGCTACGAGCAGTACTTC. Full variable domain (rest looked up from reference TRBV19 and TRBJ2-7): DGGITQSPKYLFRKEGQNVTLSCEQNLNHDAMYWYRQDPGQGLRLIYYSQIVNDFQKGDIAEGYSVSREKKESFPLTVTSAQKNPTAFYLCASSIPHPTGGYEQYFGPGTRLTVT.

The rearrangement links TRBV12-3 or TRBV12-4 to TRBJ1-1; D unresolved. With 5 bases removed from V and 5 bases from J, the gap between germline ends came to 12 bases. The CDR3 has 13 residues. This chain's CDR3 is CASSPGGRTEAFF. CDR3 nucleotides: TGTGCCAGCAGTCCCGGTGGGAGGACTGAAGCTTTCTTT.

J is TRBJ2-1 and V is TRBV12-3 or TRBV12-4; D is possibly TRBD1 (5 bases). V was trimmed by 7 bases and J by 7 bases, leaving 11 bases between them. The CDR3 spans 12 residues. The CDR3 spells CASNIRGNEQFF. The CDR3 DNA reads TGTGCCAGCAATATAAGGGGAAATGAGCAGTTCTTC.

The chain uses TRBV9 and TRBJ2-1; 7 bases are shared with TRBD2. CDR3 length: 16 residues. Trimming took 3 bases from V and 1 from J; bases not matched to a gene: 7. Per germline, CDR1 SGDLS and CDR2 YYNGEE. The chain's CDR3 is CASSGGRAVSYNEQFF. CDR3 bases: TGTGCCAGCAGCGGAGGGAGGGCCGTTTCCTACAATGAGCAGTTCTTC.

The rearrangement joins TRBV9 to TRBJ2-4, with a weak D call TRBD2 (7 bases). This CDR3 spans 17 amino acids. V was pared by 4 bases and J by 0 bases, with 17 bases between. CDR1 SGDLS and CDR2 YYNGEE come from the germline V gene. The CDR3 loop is CASSTQGGGAAKNIQYF. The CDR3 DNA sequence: TGTGCCAGCAGCACCCAAGGGGGGGGCGCAGCCAAAAACATTCAGTACTTC.

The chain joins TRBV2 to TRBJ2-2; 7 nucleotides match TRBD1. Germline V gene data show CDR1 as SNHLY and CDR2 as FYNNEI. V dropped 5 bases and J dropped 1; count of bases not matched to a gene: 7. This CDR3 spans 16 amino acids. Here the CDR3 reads CASSLGRQGNTGELFF. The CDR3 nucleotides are TGTGCCAGCAGTCTAGGCAGACAGGGGAACACCGGGGAGCTGTTTTTT.

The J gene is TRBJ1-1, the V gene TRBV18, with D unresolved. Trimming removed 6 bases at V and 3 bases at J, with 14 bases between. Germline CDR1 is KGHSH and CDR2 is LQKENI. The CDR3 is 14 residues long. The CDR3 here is CASSPPYGDTEAFF. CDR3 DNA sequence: TGTGCCAGCTCCCCCCCGTACGGGGACACTGAAGCTTTCTTT. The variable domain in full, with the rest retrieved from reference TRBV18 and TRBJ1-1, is NAGVMQNPRHLVRRRGQEARLRCSPMKGHSHVYWYRQLPEEGLKFMVYLQKENIIDESGMPKERFSAEFPKEGPSILRIQQVVRGDSAAYFCASSPPYGDTEAFFGQGTRLTVV.

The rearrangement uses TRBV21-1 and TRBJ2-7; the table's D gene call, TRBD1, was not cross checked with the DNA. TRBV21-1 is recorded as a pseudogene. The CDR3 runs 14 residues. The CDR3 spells CARPPGQWGREQYF. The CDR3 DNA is TGTGCCAGGCCCCCGGGACAGTGGGGCCGCGAGCAGTACTTC.

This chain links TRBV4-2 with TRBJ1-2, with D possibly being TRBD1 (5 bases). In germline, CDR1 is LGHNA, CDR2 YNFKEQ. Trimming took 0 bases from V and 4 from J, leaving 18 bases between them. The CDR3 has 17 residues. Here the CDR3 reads CASSQDSSTGTVYGYTF. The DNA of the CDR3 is TGTGCCAGCAGCCAAGATTCTTCTACCGGGACGGTCTATGGCTACACCTTC.

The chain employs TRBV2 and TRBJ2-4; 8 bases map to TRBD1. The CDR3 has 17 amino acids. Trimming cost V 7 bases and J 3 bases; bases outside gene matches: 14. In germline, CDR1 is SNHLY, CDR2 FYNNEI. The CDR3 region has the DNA TGTGCCAGCAAAGGGACAGGCGGGTATGGGGTCAAAAACATTCAGTACTTC. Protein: CASKGTGGYGVKNIQYF.

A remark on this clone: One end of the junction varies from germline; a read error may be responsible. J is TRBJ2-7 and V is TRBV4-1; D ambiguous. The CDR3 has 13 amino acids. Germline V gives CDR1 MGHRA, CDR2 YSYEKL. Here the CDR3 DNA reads TGCGCCAGCAGCCAAGGTTTCTCCCACGAGCAGTACTTC. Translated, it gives CASSQGFSHEQYF.

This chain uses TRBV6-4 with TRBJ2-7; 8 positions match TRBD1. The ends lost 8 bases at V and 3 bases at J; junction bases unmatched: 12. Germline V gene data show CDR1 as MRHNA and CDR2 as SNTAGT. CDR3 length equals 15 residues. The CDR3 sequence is CASGDWDRSNYEQYF. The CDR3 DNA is TGTGCCAGCGGGGATTGGGACAGGTCTAACTACGAGCAGTACTTC.

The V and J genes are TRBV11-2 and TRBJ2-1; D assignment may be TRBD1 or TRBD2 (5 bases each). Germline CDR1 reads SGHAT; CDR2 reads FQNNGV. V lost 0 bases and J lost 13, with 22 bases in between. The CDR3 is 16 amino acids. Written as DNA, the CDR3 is TGTGCCAGCAGCTTAGAAACTTACGGGACCAGAACCCCACAGTTCTTC. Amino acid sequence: CASSLETYGTRTPQFF.

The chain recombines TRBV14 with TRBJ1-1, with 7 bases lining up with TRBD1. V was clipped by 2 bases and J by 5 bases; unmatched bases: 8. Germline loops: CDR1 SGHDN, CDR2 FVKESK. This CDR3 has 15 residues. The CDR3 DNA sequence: TGTGCCAGCAGCCAAATAACAGGGGTTGGGACTGAAGCTTTCTTT. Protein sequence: CASSQITGVGTEAFF.

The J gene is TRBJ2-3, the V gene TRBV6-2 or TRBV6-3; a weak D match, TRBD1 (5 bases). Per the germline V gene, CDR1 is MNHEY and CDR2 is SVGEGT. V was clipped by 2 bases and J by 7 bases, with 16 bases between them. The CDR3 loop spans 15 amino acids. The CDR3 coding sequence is TGTGCCAGCAGTTACACCCCAAGTGGGGCGAATACGCAGTATTTT. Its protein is CASSYTPSGANTQYF.

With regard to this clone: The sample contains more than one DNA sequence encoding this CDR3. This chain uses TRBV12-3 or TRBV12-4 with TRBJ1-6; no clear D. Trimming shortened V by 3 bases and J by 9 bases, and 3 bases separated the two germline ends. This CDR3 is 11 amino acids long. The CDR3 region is CASSFGSPLHF. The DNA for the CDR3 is TGTGCCAGCAGTTTCGGTTCACCCCTCCACTTT.

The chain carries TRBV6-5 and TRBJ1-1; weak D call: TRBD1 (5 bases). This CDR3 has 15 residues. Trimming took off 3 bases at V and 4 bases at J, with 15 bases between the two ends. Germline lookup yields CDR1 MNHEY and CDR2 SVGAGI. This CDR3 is CASSYSRGGATEAFF. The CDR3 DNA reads TGTGCCAGCAGTTATTCTCGGGGAGGGGCCACTGAAGCTTTCTTT.

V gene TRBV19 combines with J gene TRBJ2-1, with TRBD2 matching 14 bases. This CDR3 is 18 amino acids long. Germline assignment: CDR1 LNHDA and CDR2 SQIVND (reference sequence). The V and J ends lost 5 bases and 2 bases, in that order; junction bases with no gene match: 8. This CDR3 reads CASSLRGLAGGPYNEQFF. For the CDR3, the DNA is TGTGCCAGTAGTCTCCGAGGACTAGCGGGAGGCCCCTACAATGAGCAGTTCTTC.

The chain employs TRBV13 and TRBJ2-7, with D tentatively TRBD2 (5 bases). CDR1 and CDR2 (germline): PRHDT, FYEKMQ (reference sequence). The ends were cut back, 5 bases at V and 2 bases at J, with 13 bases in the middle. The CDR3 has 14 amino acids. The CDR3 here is CASSPGGGAYEQYF. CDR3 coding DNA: TGTGCCAGCAGCCCAGGAGGCGGTGCCTACGAGCAGTACTTC.

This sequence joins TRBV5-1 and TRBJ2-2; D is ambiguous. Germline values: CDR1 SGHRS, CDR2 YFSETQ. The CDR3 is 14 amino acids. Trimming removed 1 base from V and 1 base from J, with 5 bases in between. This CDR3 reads CASSLRENTGELFF. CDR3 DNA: TGCGCCAGCAGCTTGAGAGAGAACACCGGGGAGCTGTTTTTT.